Shown below are 7 T cell receptor beta chains from a single sample sequenced in a study of PD-L1 blockade in urothelial cancer. Method: immunoSEQ multiplex PCR; TCRdb's copy keeps in-frame clones and lacks some. This sample has around 50,000 clones, with approximately 85% found just once. The time point was: peripheral blood 6 weeks after treatment start. The sequencing here drew on PBMCs, taken around atezolizumab (anti-PD-L1) treatment. These receptor sequences come from a man in his forties or fifties with urothelial cancer.

The gene calls are TRBV9 and TRBJ2-7, with D perhaps TRBD1 (6 bases). V lost 0 bases to trimming and J lost 10 bases, with 17 bases between them. Germline loops: CDR1 SGDLS, CDR2 YYNGEE. The CDR3 contains 14 residues. CDR3 region: CASSVDGTTFSQYF. The DNA for the CDR3 is TGTGCCAGCAGCGTAGATGGGACAACCTTCTCTCAGTACTTC.

The V call is TRBV5-4, the J call TRBJ2-2; D ambiguous. The CDR3 runs 15 residues. V lost 2 bases, J lost 4 bases, and 12 bases lay in between. CDR1 and CDR2 from the germline V gene are SGHNT and YYREEE (reference sequence). The CDR3 DNA reads TGTGCCAGCAGCTTAGTCCTCGGTTCCACCGGGGAGCTGTTTTTT. Protein product: CASSLVLGSTGELFF.

The chain carries TRBV9 and TRBJ1-3; D is perhaps TRBD1 (5 bases). The CDR3 has 15 residues. CDR1 is SGDLS, CDR2 YYNGEE, per germline. V was cut by 3 bases and J by 0 bases, with 10 bases left in between. CDR3 DNA sequence: TGTGCCAGCAGCGGGGGGGACGGCTCTGGAAACACCATATATTTT. Its protein is CASSGGDGSGNTIYF.

The CDR3 reads CSVVGGETQYF. DNA for the CDR3: TGCAGCGTTGTAGGGGGAGAGACCCAGTACTTC. The gene calls are TRBV29-1 and TRBJ2-5, with a tentative D call TRBD1 (6 bases). The CDR3 consists of 11 residues. Germline V lookup: CDR1 SQVTM, CDR2 ANQGSEA. Deletions cut 4 bases from V and 4 bases from J, with 7 bases between.

This rearrangement joins TRBV30 to TRBJ2-2; 7 bases line up with TRBD2. V trimming: 2 bases; J trimming: 4 bases; junction bases outside the gene matches: 7. CDR1 GTSNPN and CDR2 SVGIG come from the germline V gene (reference sequence). This CDR3 is 15 amino acids long. The CDR3 loop reads CAWSRRTSLTGELFF. The CDR3, as DNA: TGTGCCTGGAGTCGTCGGACTAGTCTCACCGGGGAGCTGTTTTTT.

The rearrangement links TRBV4-2 to TRBJ2-3; 10 bases agree with TRBD2. Unmatched junction bases numbered 17, after V lost 0 bases and J lost 8 bases. The CDR3 has 19 amino acids. CDR1 and CDR2 from the germline V gene are LGHNA and YNFKEQ. The chain's CDR3 is CASSQDRGSGGLIGGTQYF. The CDR3, as DNA: TGTGCCAGCAGCCAAGATCGAGGTAGCGGGGGGTTGATCGGTGGTACGCAGTATTTT.

The chain links TRBV6-4 to TRBJ2-1; 7 positions match TRBD1. CDR3 length: 15 amino acids. Looked up from germline, CDR1 is MRHNA and CDR2 is SNTAGT. The ends lost 2 bases at V and 3 bases at J; junction bases unmatched: 4. The CDR3 protein is CASSDGAGGYNEQFF. Here the CDR3 DNA reads TGTGCCAGCAGTGACGGGGCAGGGGGCTACAATGAGCAGTTCTTC.